This T cell receptor (beta chain) was identified in a study of CD8 T cells in ankylosing spondylitis. Broader study findings: Earlier authors reported some of these motif variants in reactive arthritis synovial fluid and blood.

By sample fraction, this clonotype is large. The target antigen is unknown. V dropped 4 bases and J dropped 2; count of bases not matched to a gene: 4. This CDR3 comprises 14 residues. Germline lookup yields CDR1 DFQATT and CDR2 SNEGSKA (reference sequence). Via MiXCR, TCRdb re-called the 5' RACE reads, giving one row per CDR3 protein. The sample consists of 150,000 or so distinct CDR3 sequences, around 20% of them appearing once. The chain carries TRBV20-1 and TRBJ2-2; 7 bases match TRBD2. The sample comprised blood, either unsorted or a sorted T cell fraction (not recorded which). The sequence derives from a male donor with ankylosing spondylitis or in good health (not recorded which). The CDR3 bases are TGCAGTGCTACTTTAGCGGGCAACACCGGGGAGCTGTTTTTT. It yields the protein CSATLAGNTGELFF.